These 9 T cell receptor beta chains came from one sample sequenced in a study of blood T cell repertoires in COVID-19. Repertoires were generated with immunoSEQ multiplex PCR, while TCRdb's copy carries only in-frame clones and drops some. The sample contains hundreds of thousands of clones, around 80% of which appear only once. Sequencing was performed on peripheral blood. Source of these receptors: a woman older than 75 with active or convalescent COVID-19.

The rearrangement links TRBV19 to TRBJ2-5; 8 bases match TRBD1. Germline CDR1 LNHDA, CDR2 SQIVND (reference sequence). CDR3 length equals 15 residues. V lost 2 bases and J lost 0; bases outside the gene matches: 2. For the CDR3, the DNA is TGTGCCAGTAGTATATCAGGGGGCAACCAAGAGACCCAGTACTTC. Protein product: CASSISGGNQETQYF.

This clone was detected a few times. The chain couples TRBV5-1 to TRBJ1-6, with 8 bases that match TRBD1. Germline loops: CDR1 SGHRS, CDR2 YFSETQ. Germline trimming cut 3 bases from V and 6 bases from J; bases unmatched to any gene: 5. The CDR3 has 15 amino acids. DNA for the CDR3: TGCGCCAGCAGCTCCGGACAGGGACTTAATTCACCCCTCCACTTT. Translated, it gives CASSSGQGLNSPLHF.

V usage is TRBV9 and J usage is TRBJ2-5; TRBD1 is a possible D gene (6 bases). Trimming took off 5 bases at V and 5 bases at J, with 13 bases between the two ends. The CDR3 covers 13 residues. Germline CDR1 and CDR2: SGDLS and YYNGEE. CDR3 amino acids: CASSEGVDETQYF. For the CDR3, the DNA is TGTGCCAGCAGTGAGGGGGTGGATGAGACCCAGTACTTC.

This sequence joins TRBV5-4 and TRBJ2-7; 12 bases align to TRBD2. The CDR3 is 16 amino acids. In germline, CDR1 is SGHNT, CDR2 YYREEE (reference sequence). J was trimmed by 4 bases and V by 5 bases; bases with no gene match: 10. Here the CDR3 reads CASSPGLTSGGYEQYF. In nucleotides, the CDR3 is TGTGCCAGCAGTCCTGGGCTAACTAGCGGGGGGTACGAGCAGTACTTC.

The gene calls are TRBV5-1 and TRBJ2-2, with TRBD1 as a possible D gene (6 bases). The CDR3 spans 15 residues. Germline CDR1 reads SGHRS; CDR2 reads YFSETQ. V was shortened by 2 bases and J by 3 bases, with 11 bases between the two germline ends. The CDR3 spells CASSLTPGDTGELFF. The CDR3, as DNA: TGCGCCAGCAGCTTAACCCCAGGGGACACCGGGGAGCTGTTTTTT.

The chain has TRBV6-1 and TRBJ2-3; D may be TRBD2 (6 bases). Trimming took 3 bases from V and 0 from J, leaving 13 bases between them. This CDR3 comprises 16 residues. Germline CDR1 reads MNHNS; CDR2 reads SASEGT. The CDR3, as DNA: TGTGCCAGCAGTGAGCGGGGCGGACGTAGCACAGATACGCAGTATTTT. This sequence encodes CASSERGGRSTDTQYF.

The chain carries TRBV7-9 and TRBJ1-2; TRBD1 agrees at 7 bases. The CDR3 consists of 13 residues. CDR1 is SEHNR and CDR2 is FQNEAQ in the germline V gene (reference sequence). Germline trimming cut 3 bases from V and 4 bases from J; bases unmatched to any gene: 2. This CDR3 reads CASSFRDSYGYTF. The CDR3 DNA reads TGTGCCAGCAGCTTCCGGGACAGCTATGGCTACACCTTC. The full variable domain, completed using reference TRBV7-9 and TRBJ1-2, is DTGVSQNPRHKITKRGQNVTFRCDPISEHNRLYWYRQTLGQGPEFLTYFQNEAQLEKSRLLSDRFSAERPKGSFSTLEIQRTEQGDSAMYLCASSFRDSYGYTFGSGTRLTVV.

The chain employs TRBV2 and TRBJ2-1; unclear D gene. The V end lost 7 bases, the J end lost 0 bases, and 10 bases lay between the germline ends. The CDR3 contains 14 residues. Germline loops: CDR1 SNHLY, CDR2 FYNNEI. The CDR3: CASTVIRSYNEQFF. CDR3 DNA: TGTGCCAGCACAGTTATACGCTCCTACAATGAGCAGTTCTTC. The complete variable domain, with remaining parts taken from reference TRBV2 and TRBJ2-1, reads EPEVTQTPSHQVTQMGQEVILRCVPISNHLYFYWYRQILGQKVEFLVSFYNNEISEKSEIFDDQFSVERPDGSNFTLKIRSTKLEDSAMYFCASTVIRSYNEQFFGPGTRLTVL.

This clone was detected a few times. This rearrangement joins TRBV24-1 to TRBJ1-1; 7 bases line up with TRBD1. Trimming took 3 bases from V and 4 from J; bases not matched to a gene: 7. Germline V lookup: CDR1 KGHDR, CDR2 SFDVKD. The CDR3 extends over 15 amino acids. The CDR3 here is CATSDGHRGPTEAFF. CDR3 nucleotides: TGTGCCACCAGTGATGGTCACAGGGGTCCCACTGAAGCTTTCTTT.